The T cell receptor beta chain described here comes from a study of CD8 T cells in ankylosing spondylitis. Between the trimmed V and J ends, which lost 0 bases and 1 base, there was a span of 12 bases. CDR3 size: 15 residues. Germline values: CDR1 DFQATT, CDR2 SNEGSKA (reference sequence). With molecular barcodes, quantitative 5'-RACE was used to make the TCR beta libraries. TCRdb analysed the 5' RACE reads with MiXCR anew, one entry per CDR3 protein. Found here are around 890,000 distinct CDR3 sequences, about 11% of them singletons; the top ten hold 0.45% to 0.6%. This clonotype was counted only a few times. Its antigen remains unknown. Study conclusions and caveats: In ankylosing spondylitis blood, a motif of roughly 8 highly homologous TCR beta variants appeared characteristic.

The source material was blood, either unsorted or a sorted T cell fraction (not recorded which). V is TRBV20-1 and J is TRBJ1-1, with D maybe TRBD1 (6 bases). The origin of this receptor is a male donor with ankylosing spondylitis. The CDR3 protein is CSAREGHRENTEAFF. For the CDR3, the DNA is TGCAGTGCTAGAGAGGGACATCGAGAGAACACTGAAGCTTTCTTT.